This T cell receptor beta chain was identified in a study of cytomegalovirus exposure and HLA in healthy donors (dated by TCRdb to the late 2010s). In terms of the full investigation: In an earlier analysis of around 540 of the donors, 250 to 300 Gb of sequence data and 90 million to 120 million unique TCR beta sequences from about 179 million T cells were reported. To predict cytomegalovirus infection status, the study combined high-throughput TCR immunosequencing, statistical association of individual TCRs with disease status, and machine learning. In the later analysis, no new phenotypic data were used to find candidate immune exposures; instead, reliance was placed on TCR beta sequences and their occurrence across donors. The aim of the study was to test whether cataloging public T cell receptors could identify signatures of past pathogen exposure. An earlier analysis of around 580 of the donors used high-throughput TCR beta sequencing to judge whether each TCR beta V gene segment behaved as functional or pseudogenic. Roughly five DR-DQ haplotypes were treated as single units for association and clustering because of strong linkage in the cohort. Every repertoire in the discovery cohort had been generated on one and the same sequencing platform. The study profiled the T cell repertoires of about 720 subjects by immunosequencing and related them to cytomegalovirus serostatus. Of the roughly 400 genotyped donors, approximately 83% fell in the genetic ancestry cluster associated with self-reported Caucasian donors. Alongside the repertoire data, information on donor age, sex, ethnicity and CMV serostatus was compiled. A later genetic analysis took genome-wide SNP genotypes for about 55% of the 666 donors and used that subset as a discovery cohort. In addition to the first cohort of around 670 subjects, a separate validation cohort of 120 different subjects was used. To study patterns of TCR occurrence, a later analysis re-analyzed previously published TCR beta repertoires from around 700 donors and added high-resolution HLA genotyping. Roughly 300 gigabases of sequencing data and around 87 million unique TCR sequences were included in an early release covering about 620 HLA-typed donors. HLA typing included class I and class II loci at four-digit resolution. On average, around 200,000 unique TCR beta nucleotide sequences were sequenced per donor among 398 genotyped donors of the cohort, with around 19% of those sequences being non-productive. Typing coverage differed by locus: A, B, C, DRB1 and DQB1 were typed in about 629-640 donors, DQA1 in 500 to 550, DPA1 in 600 to 610, and DPB1 in around 490.

A remark on this clone: The target of this receptor is not known. No base qualities exist here, and no much larger clone lies one base off it.

The cohort was made up of 666 healthy bone marrow donors. All cohort members were sampled while nominally healthy, although unrecorded immune exposures were likely present. CMV serostatus was recorded as positive for almost 300 and negative for about 50% of the roughly 670 cohort members, whereas no CMV serostatus was recorded for the donor in question. Each donor provided a peripheral blood sample, and peripheral blood mononuclear cells were used for TCR beta sequencing. The Qiagen DNeasy Blood Extraction Kit was used to extract genomic DNA from the blood cell samples. Taken from the germline V gene, the CDR1 and CDR2 loops are MGHDK and SYGVNS. V is pared back by 2 bases and J by 3 bases, with 20 bases lying between the germline termini. From its cysteine to its phenylalanine, the CDR3 spans 18 amino acids. Of the read, only the CDR3 DNA is kept; its 54 bases are in frame from base 1. Results and caveats for the whole study, not just this receptor: Some IMGT-functional V segments, including TRBV6-2 and TRBV6-3, could not be told apart with the 87-base-pair reads, so those segments were excluded. Because HLA typing was unavailable for some donors at each locus, only the typed subset was used in association tests. A later analysis found that most CMV-associated TCR beta chains appeared HLA-restricted, with HLA associations seemingly driven largely by CMV exposure. In both the original and validation cohorts, the classifier was reported to diagnose cytomegalovirus status with high specificity and sensitivity. According to a later analysis, TCR association rates differed among HLA loci, with DRB1 alleles showing the most associated TCRs and HLA-C alleles showing the fewest. Most TCR sequences were observed very rarely across donors, whereas some public TCRs were present in many individuals. A later genetic analysis reported fewer N-insertions in productive TCRs among donors in an Asian-associated ancestry cluster than the roughly 620-donor mean. A further reported finding was that TCR beta sequences accurately predicted the HLA-A and HLA-B alleles for most subjects in the first cohort. Over 15 rarely observed V segments, including chromosome 9 orphons, were excluded from the earlier analysis of some 590 of the donors because counts were too low. Correlated functional status among segregating V segments might be attributable to linkage disequilibrium, but an unknown experimental factor could not be ruled out. An association between a missense DCLRE1C variant and V-gene and J-gene trimming of TCR beta chains was found in a later genetic analysis and replicated in an independent cohort. When HLA alleles, especially DR and DQ, strongly co-occurred, TCR associations were difficult to assign to individual alleles. Broadly in line with IMGT annotations, most TCR beta V segments showed up in productive rearrangements about 87% or about 30% of the time in an earlier analysis of 450 to 600 of the donors. A few of the identified cytomegalovirus-associated TCR beta chains were confirmed in vitro to be specific for cytomegalovirus antigens. For the cohort, immune exposure information was limited to CMV serostatus. Presence/absence analyses assumed roughly uniform sequencing depth across donors, an assumption that may not hold. The study listed 150 to 200 TCR beta chains as associated with cytomegalovirus. A later analysis reported that several top co-occurrence clusters appeared linked to parvovirus B19, influenza, CMV and Epstein-Barr virus. The authors suggested that the approach could potentially be generalized to other disease states and immunological phenotypes. A group of highly shared sequence variants was considered likely to be a technical artifact of the sequencing pipeline. This cohort had only TCR beta chains sequenced, and the lack of alpha or paired-chain data limited which features could be detected. A later analysis found that HLA-associated TCR beta chains were more clonally expanded and had lower generation probabilities than equally common non-associated chains. A later analysis associated 15,000 to 20,000 TCR beta sequences with specific HLA alleles at a false discovery rate of 0.05.

Receptors were amplified or captured by the immunoSEQ multiplex PCR assay. For the multiplex PCR, a mixture combining 60 forward primers for TCR Vbeta segments and 13 reverse primers for TCR Jbeta segments was used. Amplification of the CDR3 region of rearranged TCR beta genes was performed with a multiplex PCR assay on genomic DNA. On the Illumina HiSeq System, the amplified TCR beta libraries were sequenced as 87-base-pair reads. The study's processing was this. A later analysis tallied 75 million to 95 million unique TCR beta chains across the 666 repertoires, and about 10 million of those chains were shared by two or more donors. Raw reads were error-corrected and collapsed into unique sequences by a nearest-neighbor algorithm in which closely related sequences were merged to remove PCR and sequencing errors. To assign V, D and J gene segments, CDR3 sequences were aligned to IMGT reference sequences. For a sequence to be retained, a match of at least six nucleotides was required to both a V gene segment and a J gene segment. A rearrangement counted as productive if the CDR3 had no stop codons and remained in frame with V and J, and every other rearrangement counted as non-productive. Following IMGT convention, CDR3 was defined as the stretch from the second conserved V-encoded cysteine up to the conserved J-encoded phenylalanine. The earlier analysis of about 620 of the donors excluded sequences that lacked an unambiguous match to a single V gene segment. An earlier analysis of 587 of the donors classified V segments as functional when productive rearrangements were above 56.7% and as segregating when the standard deviation between donors was above 5%. A statistical classification framework was built to diagnose cytomegalovirus status from the catalog of TCR beta chain sequences. In a later analysis, V and J genes were assigned by comparing TCR nucleotide sequences against IMGT/GENE-DB human TR gene sequences. A later analysis assigned CDR3 sequences and most-parsimonious VDJ recombination scenarios with the TCRdist pipeline. In a later analysis, every TCR beta chain was defined by the combination of its CDR3 amino acid sequence and its V-gene family, and reads without a unique V-gene family were dropped. As a way to deal with suspected cross-contamination and a sequencing artifact, a later analysis dropped approximately 570 nucleotide sequences that were highly shared and had low generation probability. In a later analysis, a clonal expansion index for each public chain was calculated from normalized within-repertoire ranks of inferred template counts. In a later analysis, generation probabilities were computed with a VDJ recombination model fitted to out-of-frame rearrangements, and the resulting probabilities were checked against IGoR. In a later analysis, TCR-TCR, TCR-HLA and TCR-CMV co-occurrence was scored with hypergeometric tests, and a repertoire-size bias correction was applied to TCR pairs. In a later analysis, false discovery rates were estimated by permuting HLA or CMV assignments 20 times. In a later analysis, co-occurring TCRs were grouped with DBSCAN, and TCRdist sequence similarity was added when clustering was performed within HLA-allele-positive subsets. Repertoires with fewer than 30,000 or more than 120,000 public chains, plus five repertoires with anomalous nucleotide sharing, were excluded from co-occurrence clustering. Held by TCRdb, this immuneACCESS table contains in-frame sequences only and omits some clones. Under half of the omission traces to an unresolved V gene where checked; the cause of the rest is unknown. For V, J and clone size, that table is used; D and trimming come from the DNA. The sample has over 100,000 clones on record, about 69% of them singletons. The ten largest account for about 4.9% of the sample.

Recombination connected TRBV25-1 to TRBJ2-1; a tentative D match to TRBD1 spans 5 bases. The sequence was collected from a human donor in good health. Sequencing was performed on PBMCs. The sequenced DNA: TGTGCCAGCAGTGAAAATCCAGGGCGTGGGCACCGCTACAATGAGCAGTTCTTC. This codes for CASSENPGRGHRYNEQFF.